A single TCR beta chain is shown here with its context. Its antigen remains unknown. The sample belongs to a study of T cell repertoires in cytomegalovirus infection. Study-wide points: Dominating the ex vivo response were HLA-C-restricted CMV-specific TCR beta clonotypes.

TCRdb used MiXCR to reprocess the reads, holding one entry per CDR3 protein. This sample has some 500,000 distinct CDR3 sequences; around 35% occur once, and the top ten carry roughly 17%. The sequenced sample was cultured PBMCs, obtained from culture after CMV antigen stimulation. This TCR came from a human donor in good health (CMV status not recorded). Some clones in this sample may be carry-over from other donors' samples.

The CDR3 nucleotides read TGTGCCAGCAGCTCAGGACTGATTGCCGGAAACACCATATATTTT. This sequence encodes CASSSGLIAGNTIYF. V gene TRBV7-2 combines with J gene TRBJ1-3, with D hard to call. Germline CDR1 and CDR2: SGHTA and FQGNSA. This CDR3 has 15 amino acids. Deletions cut 4 bases from V and 4 bases from J, with 14 bases between.